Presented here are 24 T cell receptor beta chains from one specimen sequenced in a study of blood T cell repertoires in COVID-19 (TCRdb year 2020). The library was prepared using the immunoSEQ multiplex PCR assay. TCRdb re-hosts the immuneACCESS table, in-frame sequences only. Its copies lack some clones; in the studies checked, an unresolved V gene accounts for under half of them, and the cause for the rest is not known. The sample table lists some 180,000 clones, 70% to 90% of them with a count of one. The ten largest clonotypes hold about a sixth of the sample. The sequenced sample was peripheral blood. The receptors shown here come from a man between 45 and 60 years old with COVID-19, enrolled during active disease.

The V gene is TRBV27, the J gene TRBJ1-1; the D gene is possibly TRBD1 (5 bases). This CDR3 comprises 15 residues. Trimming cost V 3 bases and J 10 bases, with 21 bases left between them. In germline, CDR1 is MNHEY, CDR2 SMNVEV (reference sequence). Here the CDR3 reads CASSFFGTKAGRAFF. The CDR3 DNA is TGTGCCAGCAGTTTTTTTGGAACCAAAGCGGGGCGAGCTTTCTTT.

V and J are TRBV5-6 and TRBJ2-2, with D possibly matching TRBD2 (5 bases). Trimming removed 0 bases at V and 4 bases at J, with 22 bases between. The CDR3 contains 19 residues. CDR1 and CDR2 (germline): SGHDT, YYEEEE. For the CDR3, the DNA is TGTGCCAGCAGCTTGGTGCAGACAAGTTTCGGCGGGTTCACCGGGGAGCTGTTTTTT. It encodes CASSLVQTSFGGFTGELFF.

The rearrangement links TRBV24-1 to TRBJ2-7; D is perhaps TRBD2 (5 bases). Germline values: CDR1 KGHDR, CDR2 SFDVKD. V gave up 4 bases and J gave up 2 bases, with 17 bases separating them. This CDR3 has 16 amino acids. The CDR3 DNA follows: TGTGCCACCAGTGACCCCCCGGGGAGACACCCCTACGAGCAGTACTTC. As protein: CATSDPPGRHPYEQYF.

The CDR3: CASSLHPSGTEAFF. The CDR3 coding sequence is TGCGCCAGCAGCTTACACCCCTCGGGGACTGAAGCTTTCTTT. This sequence joins TRBV5-1 and TRBJ1-1, with D unclear. V lost 2 bases and J 5 bases, leaving 13 bases between the germline ends. The CDR3 consists of 14 residues. Germline assignment: CDR1 SGHRS and CDR2 YFSETQ.

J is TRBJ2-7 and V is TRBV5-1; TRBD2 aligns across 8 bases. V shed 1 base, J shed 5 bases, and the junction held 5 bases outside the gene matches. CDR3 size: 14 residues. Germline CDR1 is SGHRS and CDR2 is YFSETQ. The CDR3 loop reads CASSLREGLDEQYF. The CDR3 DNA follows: TGCGCCAGCAGCTTGCGGGAGGGCCTGGACGAGCAGTACTTC.

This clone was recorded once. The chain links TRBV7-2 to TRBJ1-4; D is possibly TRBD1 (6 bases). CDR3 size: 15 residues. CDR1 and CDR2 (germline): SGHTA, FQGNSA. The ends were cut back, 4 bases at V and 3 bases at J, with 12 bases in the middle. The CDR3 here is CASSSTGQPNEKLFF. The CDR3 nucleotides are TGTGCCAGCAGCTCAACGGGACAACCTAATGAAAAACTGTTTTTT.

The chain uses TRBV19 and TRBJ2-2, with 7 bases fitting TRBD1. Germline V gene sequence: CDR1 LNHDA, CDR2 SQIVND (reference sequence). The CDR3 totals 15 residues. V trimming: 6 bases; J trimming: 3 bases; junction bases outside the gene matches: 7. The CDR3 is CASRPDRVYTGELFF. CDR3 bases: TGTGCCAGTAGGCCAGACAGGGTTTACACCGGGGAGCTGTTTTTT.

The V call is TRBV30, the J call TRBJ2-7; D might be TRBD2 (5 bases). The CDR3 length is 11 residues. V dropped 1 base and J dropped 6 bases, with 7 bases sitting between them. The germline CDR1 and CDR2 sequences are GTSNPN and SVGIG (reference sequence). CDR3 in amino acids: CAWSAGGEQYF. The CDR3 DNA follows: TGTGCCTGGAGTGCCGGAGGCGAGCAGTACTTC. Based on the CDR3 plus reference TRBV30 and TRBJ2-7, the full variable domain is SQTIHQWPATLVQPVGSPLSLECTVEGTSNPNLYWYRQAAGRGLQLLFYSVGIGQISSEVPQNLSASRPQDRQFILSSKKLLLSDSGFYLCAWSAGGEQYFGPGTRLTVT.

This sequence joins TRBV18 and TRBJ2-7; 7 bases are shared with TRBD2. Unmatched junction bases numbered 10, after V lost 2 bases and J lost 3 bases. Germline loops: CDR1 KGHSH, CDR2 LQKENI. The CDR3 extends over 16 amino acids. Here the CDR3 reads CASSPSKRDPLYEQYF. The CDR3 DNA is TGTGCCAGCTCACCAAGTAAGCGGGACCCACTCTACGAGCAGTACTTC.

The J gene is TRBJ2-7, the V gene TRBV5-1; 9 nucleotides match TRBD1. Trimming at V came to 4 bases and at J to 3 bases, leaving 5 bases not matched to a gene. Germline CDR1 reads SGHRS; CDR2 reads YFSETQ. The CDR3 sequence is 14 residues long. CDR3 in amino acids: CASSVDRGVYEQYF. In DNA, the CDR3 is TGCGCCAGCAGCGTGGACAGGGGAGTCTACGAGCAGTACTTC.

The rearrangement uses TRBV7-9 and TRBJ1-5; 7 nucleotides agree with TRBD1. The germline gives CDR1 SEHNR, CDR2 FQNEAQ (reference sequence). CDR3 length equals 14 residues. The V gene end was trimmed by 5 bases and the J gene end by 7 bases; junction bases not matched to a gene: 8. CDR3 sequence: CASSVGGFGQPQHF. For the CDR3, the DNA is TGTGCCAGCAGCGTAGGGGGCTTTGGGCAGCCCCAGCATTTT.

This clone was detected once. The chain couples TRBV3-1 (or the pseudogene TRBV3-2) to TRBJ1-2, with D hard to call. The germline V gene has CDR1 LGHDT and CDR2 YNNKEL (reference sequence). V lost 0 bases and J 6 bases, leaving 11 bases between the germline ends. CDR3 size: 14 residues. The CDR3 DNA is TGTGCCAGCAGCCAAGAATCTCTTATTCATGGCTACACCTTC. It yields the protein CASSQESLIHGYTF.

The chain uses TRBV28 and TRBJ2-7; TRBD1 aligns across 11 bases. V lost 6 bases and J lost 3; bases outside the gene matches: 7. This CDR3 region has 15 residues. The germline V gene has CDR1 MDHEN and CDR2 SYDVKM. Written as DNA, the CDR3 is TGTGCCAGCAGGGGACAGGGGGAAGGGTTCTACGAGCAGTACTTC. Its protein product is CASRGQGEGFYEQYF.

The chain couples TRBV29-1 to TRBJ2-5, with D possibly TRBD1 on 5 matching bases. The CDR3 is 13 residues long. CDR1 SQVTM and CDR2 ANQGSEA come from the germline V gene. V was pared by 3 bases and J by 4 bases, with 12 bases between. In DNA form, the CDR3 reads TGCAGCGTTGAGGGGCGGTTGGGAGAGACCCAGTACTTC. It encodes CSVEGRLGETQYF. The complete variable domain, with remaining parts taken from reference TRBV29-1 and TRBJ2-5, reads SAVISQKPSRDICQRGTSLTIQCQVDSQVTMMFWYRQQPGQSLTLIATANQGSEATYESGFVIDKFPISRPNLTFSTLTVSNMSPEDSSIYLCSVEGRLGETQYFGPGTRLLVL.

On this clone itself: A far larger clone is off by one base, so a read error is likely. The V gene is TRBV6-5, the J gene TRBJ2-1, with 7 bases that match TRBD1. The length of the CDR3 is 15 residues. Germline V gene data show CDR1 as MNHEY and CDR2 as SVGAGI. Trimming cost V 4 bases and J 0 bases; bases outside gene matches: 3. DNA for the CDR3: TGTGCCAGCAGTTCGACAGGGAGCTCCTACAATGAGCAGTTCTTC. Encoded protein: CASSSTGSSYNEQFF.

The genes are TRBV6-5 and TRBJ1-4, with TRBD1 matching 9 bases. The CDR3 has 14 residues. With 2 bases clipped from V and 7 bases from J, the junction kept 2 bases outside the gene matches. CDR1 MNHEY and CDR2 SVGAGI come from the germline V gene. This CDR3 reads CASSYTGGTEKLFF. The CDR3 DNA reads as TGTGCCAGCAGTTACACAGGGGGCACTGAAAAACTGTTTTTT.

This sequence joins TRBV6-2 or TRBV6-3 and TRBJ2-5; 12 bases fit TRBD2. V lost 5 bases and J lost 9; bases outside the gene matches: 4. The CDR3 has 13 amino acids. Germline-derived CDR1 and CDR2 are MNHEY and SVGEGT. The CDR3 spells CASSPGLAGPQYF. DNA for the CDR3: TGTGCCAGCAGTCCGGGACTAGCGGGCCCCCAGTACTTC.

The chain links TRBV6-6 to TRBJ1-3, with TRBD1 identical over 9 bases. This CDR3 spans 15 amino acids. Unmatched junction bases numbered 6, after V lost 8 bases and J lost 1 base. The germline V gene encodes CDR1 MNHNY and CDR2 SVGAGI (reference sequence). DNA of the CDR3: TGTGCCAGCGGAAACAGGGGGCAGTCTGGAAACACCATATATTTT. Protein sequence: CASGNRGQSGNTIYF.

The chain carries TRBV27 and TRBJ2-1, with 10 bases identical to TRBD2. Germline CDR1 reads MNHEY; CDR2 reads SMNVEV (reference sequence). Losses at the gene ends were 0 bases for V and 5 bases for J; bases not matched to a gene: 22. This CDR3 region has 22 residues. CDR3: CASSLSGTFSGRRKTHDNEQFF. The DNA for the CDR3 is TGTGCCAGCAGTTTATCCGGAACCTTTAGCGGGAGGAGGAAAACCCACGACAATGAGCAGTTCTTC.

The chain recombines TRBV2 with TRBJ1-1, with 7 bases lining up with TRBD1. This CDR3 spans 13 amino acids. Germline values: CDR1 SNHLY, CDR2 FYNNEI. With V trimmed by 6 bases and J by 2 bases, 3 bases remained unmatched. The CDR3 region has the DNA TGTGCCAGCAGCCAGGGGGTTAACACTGAAGCTTTCTTT. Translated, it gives CASSQGVNTEAFF.

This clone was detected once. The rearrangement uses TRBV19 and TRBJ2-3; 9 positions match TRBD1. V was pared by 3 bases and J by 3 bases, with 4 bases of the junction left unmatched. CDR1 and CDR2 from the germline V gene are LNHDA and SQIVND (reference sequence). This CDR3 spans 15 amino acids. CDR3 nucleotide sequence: TGTGCCAGTAGTATGCTGGGACAGGGAACAGATACGCAGTATTTT. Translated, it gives CASSMLGQGTDTQYF.

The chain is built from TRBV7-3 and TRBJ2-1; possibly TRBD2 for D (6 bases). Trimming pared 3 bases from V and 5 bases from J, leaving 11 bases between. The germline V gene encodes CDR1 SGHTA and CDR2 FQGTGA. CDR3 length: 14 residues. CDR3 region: CASSLSGGNNEQFF. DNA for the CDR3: TGTGCCAGCAGCTTGAGTGGGGGGAACAATGAGCAGTTCTTC.

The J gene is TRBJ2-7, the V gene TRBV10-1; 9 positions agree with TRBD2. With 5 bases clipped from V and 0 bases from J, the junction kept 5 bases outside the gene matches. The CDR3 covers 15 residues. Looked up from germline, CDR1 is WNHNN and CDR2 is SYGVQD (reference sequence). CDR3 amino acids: CASSPSGTRSYEQYF. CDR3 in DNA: TGCGCCAGCAGTCCTAGCGGGACCCGCTCCTACGAGCAGTACTTC.

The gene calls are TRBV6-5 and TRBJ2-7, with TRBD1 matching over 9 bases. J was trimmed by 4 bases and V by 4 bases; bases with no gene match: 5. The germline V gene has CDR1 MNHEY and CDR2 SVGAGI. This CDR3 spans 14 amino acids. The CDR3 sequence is CASSSSGTGYEQYF. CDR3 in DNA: TGTGCCAGCAGTTCCTCAGGGACAGGGTACGAGCAGTACTTC.